This is a list of T cell receptor beta chains from one sample in a study of blood T cell repertoires in COVID-19. Data came from immunoSEQ multiplex PCR; TCRdb stores just in-frame clones and leaves some out. The sample gives hundreds of thousands of clones, about 80% of which show up once; 2% to 3% is in the top ten. Sequenced material: peripheral blood. The source is a woman aged 40 to 55 with active or convalescent COVID-19. CDR3s include the opening cysteine and the closing phenylalanine or tryptophan. Fields, in order: D gene, J gene, V gene, CDR3 protein. D genes are given only for firm matches.

. | TRBJ2-2 | TRBV24-1 | CATSDLPGGTKSWDTGEPFF
TRBD2 | TRBJ2-7 | TRBV2 | CASGGGRDYEQYF
. | TRBJ2-5 | TRBV5-6 | CASSPAGIETQYF
. | TRBJ1-1 | TRBV9 | CASGIGVGTEAFF
. | TRBJ1-3 | TRBV5-1 | CASSLTGPPNSGNTIYF
. | TRBJ1-1 | TRBV4-1 | CASSQVSRGGRPEAFF
TRBD1 | TRBJ1-4 | TRBV6-5 | CASSSGRRGRGLFF
TRBD2 | TRBJ2-1 | TRBV3-1/TRBV3-2 | CASSPTSSGYYNEQFF
TRBD1 | TRBJ1-4 | TRBV29-1 | CSVGRTGTAEKLFF
. | TRBJ2-3 | TRBV28 | CASNLPTVPDTQYF
TRBD1 | TRBJ2-4 | TRBV28 | CASSLPGTGDNIQYF
TRBD1 | TRBJ1-6 | TRBV7-8 | CASSLQTGISYNSPLHF
. | TRBJ2-3 | TRBV24-1 | CATSDEGAFTDTQYF
TRBD1 | TRBJ1-4 | TRBV6-5 | CASSSRTGGREKLFF
. | TRBJ2-7 | TRBV5-1 | CASSSKQGTSTYEQYF
. | TRBJ2-6 | TRBV3-1/TRBV3-2 | CASSPRLFSGANVLTF
TRBD1 | TRBJ2-2 | TRBV9 | CASSVAQGAAGELFF
. | TRBJ1-2 | TRBV27 | CASTNFGRANGYTF
TRBD1 | TRBJ2-1 | TRBV28 | CASSLPTGGIDEQFF
. | TRBJ1-5 | TRBV7-9 | CASSLVGGLPSQPQHF
. | TRBJ2-7 | TRBV4-2 | CASSQYDSLSYEQYF
TRBD1 | TRBJ1-5 | TRBV4-3 | CASSPVRQGASSNQPQHF
TRBD2 | TRBJ2-1 | TRBV30 | CAWSVGGSGRADEQFF
. | TRBJ1-2 | TRBV5-4 | CASSLDRGTTDGYTF
. | TRBJ2-5 | TRBV5-1 | CASSLGSGQETQYF
. | TRBJ1-3 | TRBV5-5 | CASSLGSSGNTIYF
. | TRBJ2-1 | TRBV5-5 | CASSQTDNEQFF
TRBD2 | TRBJ2-5 | TRBV29-1 | CSVSGRLGQETQYF
. | TRBJ2-7 | TRBV5-1 | CASSLRTGTYEQYF
. | TRBJ1-2 | TRBV4-3 | CASSQDRGYGYTF
. | TRBJ1-3 | TRBV30 | CAWGGVYSGNTIYF
TRBD2 | TRBJ2-7 | TRBV7-8 | CASSPLLSGTEGTSGRSYEQYF
TRBD1 | TRBJ1-1 | TRBV18 | CASSLRGGLTEAFF
TRBD1 | TRBJ1-4 | TRBV28 | CASRTGTVGEKLFF
TRBD1 | TRBJ1-2 | TRBV7-2 | CASSSGTGQGGYTF
. | TRBJ1-4 | TRBV30 | CAWSVLGRLLFF
TRBD2 | TRBJ2-5 | TRBV7-7 | CASSLAGGSPKFQYF
TRBD2 | TRBJ2-5 | TRBV4-1 | CASSQDWGAVTSGEQETQYF
. | TRBJ2-5 | TRBV20-1 | CSARDRHSQYF
. | TRBJ1-5 | TRBV21-1 | CASSKAWGTGGNQPQHF
. | TRBJ1-4 | TRBV7-9 | CASSPLSFRGFEKLFF
. | TRBJ2-5 | TRBV30 | CAGNFRDTETQYF
TRBD1 | TRBJ1-2 | TRBV2 | CASSETLPTGVYGYTF
TRBD1 | TRBJ2-3 | TRBV19 | CASSIGTGRGTDTQYF
TRBD1 | TRBJ1-4 | TRBV18 | CASSPPTGTLHQGKKLFF
. | TRBJ1-1 | TRBV3-1/TRBV3-2 | CASSQSSYTEAFF
TRBD1 | TRBJ2-7 | TRBV6-6 | CASSPWRTGGGEQYF
TRBD1 | TRBJ1-5 | TRBV2 | CASNGQGHSNQPQHF
. | TRBJ1-5 | TRBV2 | CASSETVPGNQPQHF
TRBD1 | TRBJ1-2 | TRBV9 | CASSVGGGSPTNYGYTF
. | TRBJ2-1 | TRBV13 | CASSNSPRSLEPYNEQFF
TRBD1 | TRBJ2-5 | TRBV7-8 | CASSQTGTVEGTQYF
TRBD2 | TRBJ2-7 | TRBV4-2 | CASSQLSGSPPDEQYF
TRBD2 | TRBJ2-2 | TRBV3-1/TRBV3-2 | CASSTLAGAAGELFF